This T cell receptor (beta chain) was recovered during a study of T cells in Graves' hyperthyroidism and ophthalmopathy. At the level of the study: Peripheral blood samples were taken at initial diagnosis, prior to any treatment.

Patients counted as stable if ophthalmopathy did not develop within 18 months. The study enrolled patients aged 18 to 65 with newly diagnosed hyperthyroidism of under 2 months' duration. Authors of the study amplified TCR beta CDR3 regions from RNA transcripts. An initial round of RT-PCR targeting the TCR CDR3 relied on the HTBI primer set. Using its own MiXCR run on the multiplex PCR reads, TCRdb lists one record per CDR3 protein. Here the sample spans around 200,000 distinct CDR3 sequences, over 15% being singletons. The V gene's germline CDR1 is DFQATT and CDR2 SNEGSKA (reference sequence). The CDR3 extends over 11 amino acids. With 7 bases removed from V and 5 bases from J, the gap between germline ends came to 10 bases.

The source is a woman aged 45-65 years with Graves' hyperthyroidism. Sequencing was performed on blood. This chain connects TRBV20-1 to TRBJ2-3; D not certain. CDR3 region: CSVPLQDTQYF. The CDR3 coding sequence is TGCAGTGTTCCCCTACAAGATACGCAGTATTTT.